The rows below give T cell receptor beta chains drawn from one sample of a study of T-cell memory formation after mild COVID-19. Via MiXCR, TCRdb re-called the 5' RACE reads, giving one row per CDR3 protein. The sample consists of about half a million distinct CDR3 sequences, around a sixth of them appearing once. Sequenced input: PBMCs or a T cell subset sorted from them (not recorded which). The receptors were gathered from an adult woman who had mild COVID-19 (a few samples of this study predate the infection). Cell type and time point are not known. CDR3s leave out the opening cysteine and the closing phenylalanine or tryptophan. The order of the fields is J gene, CDR3 length, V gene, CDR3 protein.

>TRBJ2-7|11|TRBV20-1
SARDIGNYEQY
>TRBJ2-3|13|TRBV6-5
ASSSPNRDRVSQY
>TRBJ1-6|11|TRBV9
ASSVNWFSPLH
>TRBJ1-2|12|TRBV5-1
ASSAMRGNHGYT
>TRBJ2-6|13|TRBV20-1
SAGGQGSRANVLT
>TRBJ2-7|12|TRBV10-3
ATLAGGVYREQY
>TRBJ2-5|11|TRBV15
ATSSSPDETQY
>TRBJ1-1|12|TRBV5-4
ASTVDRLSTEAF
>TRBJ2-5|12|TRBV4-1
ASNRGFAEETQY
>TRBJ1-1|10|TRBV30
AWSGGRAEAF
>TRBJ2-7|12|TRBV20-1
SALYGFVSYEQY
>TRBJ2-1|11|TRBV14
ASSQDLGGEQF
>TRBJ2-3|16|TRBV6-2/TRBV6-3
ASSRPKRDTANSDTQY
>TRBJ1-1|9|TRBV20-1
SASAPPRAF
>TRBJ2-2|14|TRBV5-5
ASSLGGGENTGELF
>TRBJ2-1|14|TRBV5-5
ASSLSGDTSYNEQF
>TRBJ2-1|11|TRBV4-1
ASSASSYNEQF
>TRBJ2-7|14|TRBV11-2
ASSSDMTGYSYEQY
>TRBJ2-5|13|TRBV18
ASSRAGALGETQY
>TRBJ2-2|15|TRBV5-6
ASSLTSGGPHTGELF
>TRBJ1-1|12|TRBV3-1
ASSQRDKNTEAF
>TRBJ1-1|14|TRBV5-5
ASSLTTLTENTEAF
>TRBJ1-1|12|TRBV5-1
ASRLGGTNTEAF
>TRBJ2-1|14|TRBV19
ASSPEGGRGLNEQF
>TRBJ1-4|13|TRBV5-4
ASSQRGAQGEKLF
>TRBJ2-7|13|TRBV3-1
ASSQVPGPGWEQY
>TRBJ1-2|10|TRBV12-3/TRBV12-4
ASLGQTYGYT
>TRBJ1-2|14|TRBV12-3/TRBV12-4
ASSYPGQLGTYGYT
>TRBJ2-1|11|TRBV11-3
ASSLDGKGTRS
>NA|10|TRBV6-2/TRBV6-3
ASSFSIGTQY
>TRBJ2-4|11|TRBV20-1
SAMTEVGGIQY
>TRBJ1-5|13|TRBV6-2/TRBV6-3
ASSYGDRVGQPQH
>TRBJ2-7|14|TRBV6-2/TRBV6-3
VSSYGTSGRFYEQY
>TRBJ1-4|10|TRBV28
ASRYRNEKLF
>TRBJ1-5|12|TRBV23-1
ASSQSCGNQPQH
>TRBJ2-3|13|TRBV7-2
ASSFASGSPDTQY
>TRBJ1-6|12|TRBV5-1
ASSLDREGSPLH
>TRBJ1-4|18|TRBV7-3
ASSLTSKGTVSVGNEKLF
>TRBJ2-2|13|TRBV7-2
ASSVAGVNTGELF
>TRBJ2-7|11|TRBV20-1
SAGPSGGDEQY
>TRBJ2-7|12|TRBV7-2
ASSYRGGVYEQY
>TRBJ2-7|10|TRBV29-1
SAGGTEFEQY
>TRBJ1-2|13|TRBV24-1
ATSARTGGDYGYT
>TRBJ1-6|11|TRBV5-5
ASSVTGSSPLH
>TRBJ2-7|14|TRBV12-3/TRBV12-4
ASSFTQGRSSYEQY
>TRBJ2-3|12|TRBV7-9
ASSLSTGTDTQY
>TRBJ1-1|11|TRBV7-9
ASSRVGGTEAF
>TRBJ1-4|11|TRBV2
ASSPFDRAKLF
>TRBJ2-7|12|TRBV6-2/TRBV6-3
ASRDMPPSYGQY
>TRBJ2-1|12|TRBV20-1
SQQVAGTYNEQF
>TRBJ1-2|13|TRBV12-3/TRBV12-4
ASSIAQGAIGGYT
>TRBJ1-5|14|TRBV20-1
SAPPEGGTGNQPQH